The present entry profiles one T cell receptor beta chain with its context. Sequencing was performed with immunoSEQ multiplex PCR; in TCRdb, only in-frame clones are kept and a portion is missing. The data contain more than 65,000 clones, almost 90% of them singletons. This sample is part of a study of T cell changes during pregnancy in multiple sclerosis. Here the sequenced sample was peripheral blood, taken after pregnancy. The receptor comes from a female donor in good health, enrolled as a control in a pregnancy study.

DNA for the CDR3: TGTGCCAGCAGCTTAGGTGGACTCTACAATGAGCAGTTCTTC. Translation: CASSLGGLYNEQFF. The J gene is TRBJ2-1, the V gene TRBV7-9, with D tentatively TRBD2 (5 bases). V lost 1 base to trimming and J lost 3 bases, with 7 bases between them. The CDR3 runs 14 residues. Per the germline V gene, CDR1 is SEHNR and CDR2 is FQNEAQ (reference sequence).